Listed here are 27 T cell receptor beta chains from one sample, sequenced in a study of regulatory T cells in long-lasting Graves disease. Time point here: newly diagnosed GD, antithyroid drugs for less than 3 months. Generation of the TCR library employed RNA extracted from PBMCs. The TCR beta library used iRepertoire HTBI primers with Arm-PCR amplification of CDR3. TCRdb processed the multiplex PCR reads anew with MiXCR; each CDR3 protein has one entry. Here the sample spans 390,000 or so distinct CDR3 sequences, approximately 12% being singletons. The same data also went into a second study, on T cells in Graves' hyperthyroidism and ophthalmopathy.

The sequencing here drew on peripheral blood mononuclear cells (PBMCs), taken at new diagnosis, from a patient treated with antithyroid drugs. The receptor set was obtained from a woman under 30 with Graves disease.

This clonotype was recorded many times. This rearrangement joins TRBV27 to TRBJ2-5; D is perhaps TRBD2 (5 bases). Between the trimmed V and J ends, which lost 6 bases and 5 bases, there was a span of 16 bases. CDR3 length equals 14 residues. The germline CDR1 and CDR2 sequences are MNHEY and SMNVEV (reference sequence). The CDR3 is CASSRRGLGETQYF. DNA of the CDR3: TGTGCCAGCAGCCGCCGAGGACTTGGGGAGACCCAGTACTTC.

This clonotype was observed a handful of times. CDR3 loop: CASSSRLAGVMDEQFF. The DNA of the CDR3 is TGTGCCAGCTCATCCCGACTAGCGGGGGTCATGGATGAGCAGTTCTTC. The rearrangement links TRBV18 to TRBJ2-1, with 12 bases fitting TRBD2. Losses at the gene ends were 5 bases for V and 8 bases for J; bases not matched to a gene: 10. Germline V lookup: CDR1 KGHSH, CDR2 LQKENI. The CDR3 runs to 16 residues.

CDR3 in DNA: TGTGCCATCAGTGAGTCGCAGGCTTCAGAAGCTTTCTTT. Protein: CAISESQASEAFF. V and J are TRBV10-3 and TRBJ1-1, with D uncertain. Germline-derived CDR1 and CDR2 are ENHRY and SYGVKD. V was cut by 0 bases and J by 8 bases, with 10 bases left in between. The CDR3 totals 13 residues.

This clonotype has at least ten counts. The chain employs TRBV2 and TRBJ1-1, with D tentatively TRBD1 (6 bases). V gave up 11 bases and J gave up 0 bases, with 19 bases separating them. This CDR3 has 15 residues. CDR1 is SNHLY and CDR2 is FYNNEI in the germline V gene. In DNA form, the CDR3 reads TGTGCCCCCAGAGGGGGGGACCCTATGAACACTGAAGCTTTCTTT. Translating it yields CAPRGGDPMNTEAFF.

This clonotype was recorded many times. The CDR3: CASSLSTRGETQYF. CDR3 DNA: TGTGCCAGCAGCTTATCGACTAGAGGAGAGACCCAGTACTTC. V is TRBV7-2 and J is TRBJ2-5; the D gene is possibly TRBD2 (6 bases). Germline V gene lookup returns CDR1 SGHTA and CDR2 FQGNSA. The CDR3 is 14 amino acids. V lost 2 bases to trimming and J lost 4 bases, with 11 bases between them.

This clonotype was counted ten times or more. This chain joins TRBV2 and TRBJ2-3; 11 positions match TRBD2. Germline CDR1 SNHLY, CDR2 FYNNEI. The CDR3 runs 16 residues. Trimming at V came to 8 bases and at J to 1 base, leaving 8 bases not matched to a gene. Here the CDR3 DNA reads TGTGCCAGCCAACAGACTAGCGGGACCCGCACAGATACGCAGTATTTT. Protein sequence: CASQQTSGTRTDTQYF.

This clonotype came up many times. The chain couples TRBV20-1 to TRBJ2-7; 12 positions match TRBD2. The CDR3 is 18 residues long. Germline-derived CDR1 and CDR2 are DFQATT and SNEGSKA (reference sequence). The junction had 12 bases not matched to a gene; V was cut back by 1 base and J by 2 bases. The CDR3 reads CSARGLAGGPRFPYEQYF. CDR3 DNA: TGCAGTGCTAGAGGGCTAGCGGGAGGGCCTCGGTTTCCCTACGAGCAGTACTTC.

There are many counts of this clonotype. The J gene is TRBJ2-7, the V gene TRBV6-5; 10 bases agree with TRBD1. V lost 4 bases and J lost 4; bases outside the gene matches: 10. CDR3 size: 16 residues. CDR1 is MNHEY, CDR2 SVGAGI, per germline. For the CDR3, the DNA is TGTGCCAGCAGTTCGGGACAGGGGCCCTTCATGTACGAGCAGTACGTC. Translating it yields CASSSGQGPFMYEQYV.

In this sample, this clonotype turned up many times. V gene TRBV7-2 combines with J gene TRBJ1-1, with a tentative D call TRBD1 (5 bases). The CDR3 spans 14 residues. V was clipped by 4 bases and J by 4 bases, with 13 bases between them. CDR1 SGHTA and CDR2 FQGNSA come from the germline V gene. The chain's CDR3 is CASSSPLGGTEAFF. The CDR3 DNA is TGTGCCAGCAGCTCCCCGCTTGGGGGCACTGAAGCTTTCTTT.

This clonotype appeared a few times. This may be a read error, as it is one base from a much larger clone. The chain links TRBV27 to TRBJ2-7; maybe TRBD1 (6 bases). The germline CDR1 and CDR2 sequences are MNHEY and SMNVEV (reference sequence). Trimming stripped 4 bases from V and 7 bases from J, with 8 bases between. The CDR3 extends over 11 amino acids. CDR3 loop: CASSYGQEQYF. The CDR3 DNA follows: TGTGCCAGCAGTTACGGACAGGAGCAGTACTTC.

This clonotype was recorded at least ten times. The chain joins TRBV2 to TRBJ2-5; the D gene could be TRBD1 or TRBD2 (6 bases each). This CDR3 has 12 residues. The V end was cut by 10 bases, the J end by 5 bases, with 14 bases between. Germline V gene lookup returns CDR1 SNHLY and CDR2 FYNNEI. The DNA for the CDR3 is TGTGCCACCCGGGGGCCAGTGGAGACCCAGTACTTC. Protein sequence: CATRGPVETQYF.

CDR3 loop: CASNDRAGDYEQYV. CDR3 coding DNA: TGTGCCAGCAACGACAGGGCGGGCGACTACGAGCAGTACGTC. V and J are TRBV7-9 and TRBJ2-7; TRBD1 matches at 7 bases. J lost 3 bases, V lost 7 bases, and 9 bases had no gene match. In germline, CDR1 is SEHNR, CDR2 FQNEAQ (reference sequence). This CDR3 region has 14 residues.

This clonotype was counted many times. The gene calls are TRBV18 and TRBJ1-5, with D unclear. This CDR3 has 18 residues. V was cut by 3 bases and J by 0 bases, with 18 bases left in between. The germline CDR1 and CDR2 sequences are KGHSH and LQKENI. The CDR3 DNA sequence: TGTGCCAGCTCACCGATTGGAGGAGAACCGTTTAGCAATCAGCCCCAGCATTTT. Translating gives CASSPIGGEPFSNQPQHF.

The rearrangement links TRBV2 to TRBJ2-5; D gene uncertain. The CDR3 is 14 amino acids. V lost 1 base to trimming and J lost 0 bases, with 6 bases between them. Germline CDR1 is SNHLY and CDR2 is FYNNEI. CDR3 in DNA: TGTGCCAGCAGTGAAGGGGAATACCAAGAGACCCAGTACTTC. It translates to CASSEGEYQETQYF.

As concerns this clonotype: This sequence may be a read error, since a much larger clone differs from it by one base. DNA for the CDR3: TGTGCCAGCAGCTTAGGACAGGGAGTAGGCGTGCAGTACGTC. Protein product: CASSLGQGVGVQYV. The chain joins TRBV7-3 to TRBJ2-7, with TRBD1 matching 8 bases. The CDR3 length is 14 residues. Germline trimming cut 2 bases from V and 9 bases from J; bases unmatched to any gene: 9. In germline, CDR1 is SGHTA, CDR2 FQGTGA.

Concerning this clonotype itself: One junction end disagrees with the germline gene, perhaps due to a read error. The gene calls are TRBV29-1 and TRBJ2-5; D may match TRBD1 or TRBD2 (6 bases each). Germline-derived CDR1 and CDR2 are SQVTM and ANQGSEA. CDR3 length: 18 amino acids. The CDR3 loop reads CSAEPRRVLGGIGEIQYF. The CDR3 DNA reads TGCAGCGCAGAGCCGAGGAGGGTACTAGGGGGGATCGGAGAGATCCAGTACTTC.

This clonotype was counted many times. CDR3 coding DNA: TGTGCCACCACTACCTCGACTAGCGGGATTTCAGATACGCAGTATTTT. Its translation is CATTTSTSGISDTQYF. The chain uses TRBV28 and TRBJ2-3; 11 positions match TRBD2. The germline gives CDR1 MDHEN, CDR2 SYDVKM. V gave up 10 bases and J gave up 4 bases; unmatched junction bases: 13. This CDR3 has 16 residues.

Ten or more counts support this clonotype. This sequence joins TRBV7-2 and TRBJ2-5, with unresolved D. From germline, CDR1 is SGHTA and CDR2 FQGNSA. CDR3 length equals 14 residues. Trimming took off 2 bases at V and 2 bases at J, with 9 bases between the two ends. The CDR3 loop is CASSLYQEQETQYF. In DNA form, the CDR3 reads TGTGCCAGCAGCTTATATCAAGAGCAAGAGACCCAGTACTTC. Together with reference TRBV7-2 and TRBJ2-5, the CDR3 gives the full variable domain: GAGVSQSPSNKVTEKGKDVELRCDPISGHTALYWYRQSLGQGLEFLIYFQGNSAPDKSGLPSDRFSAERTGGSVSTLTIQRTQQEDSAVYLCASSLYQEQETQYFGPGTRLLVL.

In this sample, this clonotype turned up many times. J is TRBJ1-1 and V is TRBV6-2 or TRBV6-3; TRBD1 is a possible D gene (6 bases). Trimming cost V 6 bases and J 1 base, with 12 bases left between them. The CDR3 runs 14 residues. CDR1 and CDR2 from the germline V gene are MNHEY and SVGEGT. DNA of the CDR3: TGTGCCAGCAGGAGGACAGTCTGGAACACTGAAGCTTTCTTT. Amino acids: CASRRTVWNTEAFF.

The chain employs TRBV18 and TRBJ1-2, with D perhaps matching TRBD1 (5 bases). CDR3 length equals 15 residues. Germline loops: CDR1 KGHSH, CDR2 LQKENI. V shed 8 bases and J shed 1 base, with 17 bases lying between them. DNA for the CDR3: TGTGCCAGCATGAAAGGCCCGGGGGATAACTATGGCTACACCTTC. This gives the protein CASMKGPGDNYGYTF.

The chain uses TRBV14 and TRBJ2-2, with D perhaps TRBD1 (5 bases). The CDR3 is made up of 19 amino acids. CDR1 is SGHDN, CDR2 FVKESK, per germline. Trimming stripped 0 bases from V and 1 base from J, with 18 bases between. The CDR3 nucleotides read TGTGCCAGCAGCCAAGATAGTGGGCTGACAGAGCTGAACACCGGGGAGCTGTTTTTT. This codes for CASSQDSGLTELNTGELFF.

This clonotype was observed many times. The rearrangement joins TRBV5-6 to TRBJ1-1; D ambiguous. CDR3 length: 11 residues. The germline V and J ends were trimmed by 3 bases and 8 bases, with 8 bases remaining between them. The germline V gene has CDR1 SGHDT and CDR2 YYEEEE. Written as DNA, the CDR3 is TGTGCCAGCAGCTCGGACTTGGAAGCTTTCTTT. It encodes CASSSDLEAFF. The full variable domain, in which reference TRBV5-6 and TRBJ1-1 provide the parts outside the CDR3, is DAGVTQSPTHLIKTRGQQVTLRCSPKSGHDTVSWYQQALGQGPQFIFQYYEEEERQRGNFPDRFSGHQFPNYSSELNVNALLLGDSALYLCASSSDLEAFFGQGTRLTVV.

This clonotype came up a few times. A much bigger clone sits one base away, suggesting this may be a read error. This chain connects TRBV12-3 or TRBV12-4 to TRBJ2-1; TRBD2 agrees at 12 bases. This CDR3 region has 15 residues. Written as DNA, the CDR3 is TGTGCCAGCAGTCTTCTAGCGGGAGGGCCGCATGAGCAGCTCTTC. It translates to CASSLLAGGPHEQLF.

This clonotype came up a few times. V gene TRBV6-1 combines with J gene TRBJ2-2; 8 bases fit TRBD2. Germline CDR1 reads MNHNS; CDR2 reads SASEGT. This CDR3 is built from 11 residues. V shed 11 bases and J 7 bases; nucleotides not matched to a gene: 3. The CDR3 reads CAAAGGGELFF. The CDR3 DNA is TGTGCCGCCGCGGGGGGCGGGGAGCTGTTTTTT.

This clonotype has a count of ten or more. The rearrangement joins TRBV5-1 to TRBJ2-3, with D possibly matching TRBD2 (6 bases). The V gene's germline CDR1 is SGHRS and CDR2 YFSETQ. Trimming removed 4 bases from V and 6 bases from J, with 21 bases in between. This CDR3 contains 16 residues. The CDR3 nucleotides are TGCGCCAGCAGCCGGGGGACGTCTACATCCCTGGATACGCAGTATTTT. This gives the protein CASSRGTSTSLDTQYF.

This clonotype occurred a few times. V is TRBV7-6 and J is TRBJ1-1; TRBD1 aligns across 7 bases. Per the germline V gene, CDR1 is SGHVS and CDR2 is FNYEAQ. Losses at the gene ends were 3 bases for V and 4 bases for J; bases not matched to a gene: 14. The CDR3 has 17 residues. The CDR3 protein is CASSFPTDRPLGTEAFF. The CDR3 DNA follows: TGTGCCAGCAGCTTCCCTACGGACAGGCCCTTGGGCACTGAAGCTTTCTTT.

The chain has TRBV7-3 and TRBJ2-6; maybe TRBD2 (6 bases). Trimming removed 5 bases from V and 3 bases from J, with 14 bases in between. The CDR3 contains 16 residues. CDR1 and CDR2 (germline): SGHTA, FQGTGA. In nucleotides, the CDR3 is TGTGCCAGCAGCCCTGTGGGAGGAAGTGGGGCCAACGTCCTGACTTTC. Translating it yields CASSPVGGSGANVLTF.